Listed here are 25 T cell receptor beta chains from one sample, sequenced in a study of cytomegalovirus exposure and HLA in healthy donors. The PCR used 60 Vbeta and 13 Jbeta primers. Data came from immunoSEQ multiplex PCR; TCRdb stores just in-frame clones and leaves some out. Of 120,000 or so clones in the sample, 75% to 85% are singletons; the top ten hold over 2.5%. The sample taken for sequencing was PBMCs. The receptors derive from a male donor in good health and CMV-seronegative.

The J gene is TRBJ1-2, the V gene TRBV28; no clear D. The V end was cut by 2 bases, the J end by 0 bases, with 13 bases between. Germline CDR1 reads MDHEN; CDR2 reads SYDVKM. CDR3 length: 16 residues. CDR3 DNA sequence: TGTGCCAGCAGTTTAATCCATAAAGGAGCTAACTATGGCTACACCTTC. Protein: CASSLIHKGANYGYTF.

The V and J genes are TRBV29-1 and TRBJ2-1; 10 positions match TRBD2. CDR3 length equals 14 residues. Unmatched junction bases numbered 12, after V lost 7 bases and J lost 9 bases. Looked up from germline, CDR1 is SQVTM and CDR2 is ANQGSEA. The CDR3 loop reads CSAPLAGVRGEQFF. The CDR3 coding sequence is TGCAGCGCCCCTCTAGCGGGAGTCAGGGGTGAGCAGTTCTTC.

The rearrangement uses TRBV6-1 and TRBJ2-1; perhaps TRBD1 as D (6 bases). The CDR3 covers 12 residues. Germline CDR1 is MNHNS and CDR2 is SASEGT. Trimming took off 2 bases at V and 9 bases at J, with 8 bases between the two ends. The CDR3 here is CASSERQAEQFF. The CDR3 DNA reads as TGTGCCAGCAGTGAAAGACAGGCTGAGCAGTTCTTC.

The rearrangement uses TRBV5-4 and TRBJ1-4; D might be TRBD1 (5 bases). CDR1 SGHNT and CDR2 YYREEE come from the germline V gene (reference sequence). This CDR3 has 16 residues. Trimming left V 4 bases short and J 2 bases short, with 15 bases between. Here the CDR3 reads CASSPSPGWTNEKLFF. The CDR3 nucleotides read TGTGCCAGCAGCCCTTCACCAGGGTGGACTAATGAAAAACTGTTTTTT.

Remarks on this clone: Germline and junction disagree at one end, which may indicate a read error. The chain recombines TRBV6-4 with TRBJ2-4; no firm D call. This CDR3 comprises 13 residues. Germline assignment: CDR1 MRHNA and CDR2 SNTAGT. This chain's CDR3 is CASSPDGRNSQYF. The CDR3 DNA reads TGTGCCAGCAGCCCCGATGGCCGAAACAGTCAGTACTTC.

This chain joins TRBV6-4 and TRBJ2-2; D not resolved. The germline gives CDR1 MRHNA, CDR2 SNTAGT. Trimming took 0 bases from V and 6 from J, leaving 5 bases between them. This CDR3 is built from 13 residues. The CDR3 is CASSDSEAGELFF. The CDR3 DNA is TGTGCCAGCAGTGACTCTGAGGCCGGGGAGCTGTTTTTT.

J is TRBJ1-6 and V is TRBV30; 10 bases fit TRBD1. The CDR3 totals 15 residues. Germline trimming cut 2 bases from V and 7 bases from J; bases unmatched to any gene: 5. The V gene's germline CDR1 is GTSNPN and CDR2 SVGIG (reference sequence). The CDR3 spells CAWSPWDRGNSPLHF. The CDR3 nucleotides are TGTGCCTGGAGTCCCTGGGACAGGGGAAATTCACCCCTCCACTTT.

The V gene is TRBV10-2, the J gene TRBJ2-7; 7 nucleotides agree with TRBD1. This CDR3 is built from 13 residues. Germline assignment: CDR1 WSHSY and CDR2 SAAADI. The trim removed 3 bases at V and 4 bases at J, leaving 3 bases unmatched. The CDR3 nucleotides read TGCGCCAGCAGTGATCAGGGGGTATACGAGCAGTACTTC. As protein: CASSDQGVYEQYF.

This clone has a handful of counts. The chain carries TRBV19 and TRBJ2-7; a possible D gene is TRBD2 (5 bases). Germline V gives CDR1 LNHDA, CDR2 SQIVND (reference sequence). The CDR3 spans 14 residues. Trimming took off 4 bases at V and 0 bases at J, with 10 bases between the two ends. The CDR3 nucleotides are TGTGCCAGTAGTACCGGGGTGAGCTCCTACGAGCAGTACTTC. Residues: CASSTGVSSYEQYF.

The V gene is TRBV7-6, the J gene TRBJ2-1, with 10 bases that match TRBD2. CDR3 size: 15 residues. Germline CDR1 is SGHVS and CDR2 is FNYEAQ. V was clipped by 6 bases and J by 4 bases; unmatched bases: 6. The CDR3: CASRPTSGEYNEQFF. CDR3 DNA: TGTGCCAGCAGGCCTACTAGCGGGGAATACAATGAGCAGTTCTTC.

The gene calls are TRBV15 and TRBJ2-1, with D unresolved. With 0 bases removed from V and 8 bases from J, the gap between germline ends came to 14 bases. This CDR3 is built from 15 residues. Germline V gives CDR1 LNHNV, CDR2 YYDKDF (reference sequence). CDR3 loop: CATSRDLVPMDEQFF. The CDR3 nucleotides read TGTGCCACCAGCAGAGATTTGGTCCCTATGGATGAGCAGTTCTTC.

V usage is TRBV6-1 and J usage is TRBJ2-7; 8 bases map to TRBD2. Germline values: CDR1 MNHNS, CDR2 SASEGT. V lost 2 bases, J lost 4 bases, and 19 bases stayed unmatched. CDR3 size: 19 residues. CDR3 amino acids: CASSEIREGGWEGVYEQYF. CDR3 in DNA: TGTGCCAGCAGTGAAATTCGGGAGGGGGGATGGGAGGGAGTTTACGAGCAGTACTTC.

This chain joins TRBV28 and TRBJ2-3; no reliable D call. The CDR3 spans 11 residues. The V end lost 9 bases, the J end lost 5 bases, and 9 bases lay between the germline ends. Germline lookup yields CDR1 MDHEN and CDR2 SYDVKM. CDR3 residues: CASLGEDTQYF. CDR3 nucleotides: TGTGCCAGTTTAGGAGAAGATACGCAGTATTTT.

This clone was observed once. The chain carries TRBV7-2 and TRBJ1-2; D is ambiguous. The CDR3 extends over 12 amino acids. Germline V gives CDR1 SGHTA, CDR2 FQGNSA. The ends were cut back, 5 bases at V and 8 bases at J, with 12 bases in the middle. CDR3 DNA sequence: TGTGCCAGCAGCACCATTCGAGAGGGCTACACCTTC. Protein sequence: CASSTIREGYTF.

This sequence joins TRBV6-4 and TRBJ2-2, with 9 bases matching TRBD2. The J segment lost 2 bases and the V segment lost 4 bases, leaving 5 bases of the junction unmatched. CDR3 length: 16 amino acids. CDR1 and CDR2 from the germline V gene are MRHNA and SNTAGT. For the CDR3, the DNA is TGTGCCAGCAGTGCCCTAGCGGGGTTTAACACCGGGGAGCTGTTTTTT. This translates into CASSALAGFNTGELFF.

The chain joins TRBV5-1 to TRBJ2-2; 13 bases fit TRBD2. Germline assignment: CDR1 SGHRS and CDR2 YFSETQ. V was pared by 3 bases and J by 5 bases, with 10 bases of the junction left unmatched. The CDR3 length is 18 residues. In nucleotides, the CDR3 is TGCGCCAGCAGCTCAGGACTAGCGGGAGCGGGTAGTACCGGGGAGCTGTTTTTT. Its protein product is CASSSGLAGAGSTGELFF. Drawing the rest from reference TRBV5-1 and TRBJ2-2, the complete variable domain is KAGVTQTPRYLIKTRGQQVTLSCSPISGHRSVSWYQQTPGQGLQFLFEYFSETQRNKGNFPGRFSGRQFSNSRSEMNVSTLELGDSALYLCASSSGLAGAGSTGELFFGEGSRLTVL.

This clone was picked up one time. This sequence joins TRBV4-2 and TRBJ2-7, with a possible D match to TRBD1 (5 bases). This CDR3 has 14 residues. With 1 base removed from V and 5 bases from J, the gap between germline ends came to 12 bases. CDR1 is LGHNA and CDR2 is YNFKEQ in the germline V gene. The CDR3 region is CASSQGRGKDEQYF. The DNA for the CDR3 is TGTGCCAGCAGCCAAGGAAGGGGTAAGGACGAGCAGTACTTC.

The rearrangement uses TRBV5-1 and TRBJ2-7; possible D gene TRBD2, 6 bases. The CDR3 contains 15 residues. V lost 4 bases, J lost 5 bases, and 19 bases lay in between. Per germline, CDR1 SGHRS and CDR2 YFSETQ. The CDR3: CASSPIGSEGHEQYF. In nucleotides, the CDR3 is TGCGCCAGCAGCCCTATCGGGTCGGAGGGCCACGAGCAGTACTTC.

V gene TRBV11-2 combines with J gene TRBJ2-2; possible D gene TRBD2, 6 bases. CDR1 is SGHAT, CDR2 FQNNGV, per germline. There are 15 residues in the CDR3. V lost 1 base, J lost 6 bases, and 12 bases lay in between. The CDR3 DNA reads as TGTGCCAGCAGCTTAGTTGGACTAAGCGCCGGGGAGCTGTTTTTT. It specifies CASSLVGLSAGELFF.

The genes are TRBV6-6 and TRBJ1-2, with a weak D call TRBD1 (6 bases). V shed 8 bases and J shed 4 bases, with 17 bases lying between them. This CDR3 is built from 14 residues. CDR1 MNHNY and CDR2 SVGAGI come from the germline V gene (reference sequence). The CDR3 here is CASVSGGRGYGYTF. In DNA form, the CDR3 reads TGTGCCAGCGTCTCCGGGGGGCGCGGCTATGGCTACACCTTC.

This chain links TRBV11-2 with TRBJ1-1; a weak D match, TRBD1 (5 bases). Germline V gene sequence: CDR1 SGHAT, CDR2 FQNNGV. Trimming removed 3 bases at V and 1 base at J, with 21 bases between. The CDR3 totals 18 residues. This chain's CDR3 is CASSFLGRGGGRNTEAFF. DNA for the CDR3: TGTGCCAGCAGCTTCCTGGGACGGGGAGGAGGTCGGAACACTGAAGCTTTCTTT.

V is TRBV28 and J is TRBJ1-4, with D uncertain. CDR3 size: 15 residues. The germline CDR1 and CDR2 sequences are MDHEN and SYDVKM. V lost 8 bases, J lost 0 bases, and 13 bases lay in between. The CDR3 region has the DNA TGTGCCAGCCTCTATTACGGTGCAACTAATGAAAAACTGTTTTTT. Translating it yields CASLYYGATNEKLFF.

J is TRBJ1-1 and V is TRBV5-1; no reliable D call. CDR1 and CDR2 (germline): SGHRS, YFSETQ. V lost 2 bases and J lost 1, with 9 bases in between. The CDR3 spans 14 residues. The CDR3 DNA follows: TGCGCCAGCAGCTTATTTTCAGGGAACACTGAAGCTTTCTTT. Translating it yields CASSLFSGNTEAFF.

The rearrangement uses TRBV15 and TRBJ1-1, with D hard to call. V lost 6 bases, J lost 1 base, and 9 bases lay in between. CDR3 size: 13 residues. From germline, CDR1 is LNHNV and CDR2 YYDKDF (reference sequence). The CDR3 here is CATSDGGNTEAFF. Written as DNA, the CDR3 is TGTGCCACCAGTGATGGAGGGAACACTGAAGCTTTCTTT.

The CDR3 protein is CASSLETGPSAEAFF. The CDR3 DNA is TGTGCCAGCAGCTTAGAAACAGGCCCGAGCGCTGAAGCTTTCTTT. V gene TRBV11-1 combines with J gene TRBJ1-1, with D possibly matching TRBD1 (5 bases). V lost 1 base and J lost 6, with 15 bases in between. The CDR3 sequence is 15 residues long. From germline, CDR1 is SGHAT and CDR2 FQDESV (reference sequence).